This T cell receptor beta chain is from a study of human T cells and chemical hapten exposure. At the level of the study: Chiefly female patients presented with alopecia areata, totalis or universalis. Points from the study as a whole: In comparison with controls, expanded TCRs gave rise to a significantly larger number of large CDR3 similarity clusters.

Time point reported: patch test 2, 6 weeks after DPC sensitization. As for treatment: therapeutic diphenylcyclopropenone sensitization with weekly scalp DPC. Total RNA was isolated from whole blood that had not been fractionated. TCRdb reprocessed the RACE reads with MiXCR, giving one entry per CDR3 protein. Of approximately 80,000 distinct CDR3 sequences listed, around 9.6% are singletons. This clonotype was observed at least ten times. Its antigen remains unknown. The germline V and J ends were trimmed by 0 bases and 5 bases, with 1 base remaining between them. Germline lookup yields CDR1 SQVTM and CDR2 ANQGSEA. This CDR3 comprises 10 residues.

The chain has TRBV29-1 and TRBJ2-5; D is undetermined. The specimen was whole blood, collected in connection with sensitization to the hapten diphenylcyclopropenone (DPC). This clonotype was obtained from a young woman with alopecia areata. Some clones in this sample may be carry-over from other donors' samples. The CDR3 DNA reads TGCAGCGTTGAAGAGGAGACCCAGTACTTC. Translating gives CSVEEETQYF.